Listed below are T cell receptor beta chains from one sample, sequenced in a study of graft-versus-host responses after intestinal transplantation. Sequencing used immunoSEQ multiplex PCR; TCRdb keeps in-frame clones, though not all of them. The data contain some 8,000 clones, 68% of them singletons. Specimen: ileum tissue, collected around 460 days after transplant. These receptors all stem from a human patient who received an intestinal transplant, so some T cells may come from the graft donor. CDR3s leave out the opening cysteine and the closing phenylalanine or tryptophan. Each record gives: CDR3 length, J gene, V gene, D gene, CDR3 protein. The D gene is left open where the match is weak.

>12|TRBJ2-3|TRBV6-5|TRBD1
ASSWGQGTDTQY
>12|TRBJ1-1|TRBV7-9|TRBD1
ASSPGTGYAEAF
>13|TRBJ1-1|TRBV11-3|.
ASSFSSGGNTEAF
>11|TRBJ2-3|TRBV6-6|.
ASSRGGGDTQY
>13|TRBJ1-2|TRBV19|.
ASGEIGTDYVGYT
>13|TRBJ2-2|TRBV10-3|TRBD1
AIGGRTGASGELF
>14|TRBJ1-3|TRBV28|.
ASSYPGASSGNTIY
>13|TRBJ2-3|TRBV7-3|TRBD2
ASSSSGGSTDTQY
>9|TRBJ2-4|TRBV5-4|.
ASLQDNIQY
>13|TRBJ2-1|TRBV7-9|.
ASSLPGTEYNEQF
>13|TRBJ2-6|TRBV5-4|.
ASSSGVSGANVLT
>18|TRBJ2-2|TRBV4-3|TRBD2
ASSQEPPGLAGMNTGELF
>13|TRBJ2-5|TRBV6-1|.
ASSLSLGYQETQY
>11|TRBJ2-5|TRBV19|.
ASGGTLQETQY
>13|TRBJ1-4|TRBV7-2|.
ASSRDSATNEKLF
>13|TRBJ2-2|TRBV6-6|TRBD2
ASSTASGFAGELF
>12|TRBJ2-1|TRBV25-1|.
ASSEYVSYNEQF
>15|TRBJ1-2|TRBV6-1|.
AISEPGPGGGPNGYT
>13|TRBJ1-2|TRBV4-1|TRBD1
ASSQEHRGYYGYT
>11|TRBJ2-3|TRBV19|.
ATSNQGTDTQY
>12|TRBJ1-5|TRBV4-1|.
ASSQYRVGQPQH
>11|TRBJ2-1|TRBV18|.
ASSPTSYNEQF
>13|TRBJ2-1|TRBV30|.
AWSVLRTDYNEQF
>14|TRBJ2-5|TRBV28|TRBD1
ASSLTGGAQWETQY
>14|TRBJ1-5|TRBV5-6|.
ASSSSGFGGNQPQH
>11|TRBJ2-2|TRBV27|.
ASANQNTGELF
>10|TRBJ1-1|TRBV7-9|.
ASSLMNTEAF
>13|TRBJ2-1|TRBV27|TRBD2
ASTSGTSGYNEQF
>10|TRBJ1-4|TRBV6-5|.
ASSPSNEKLF
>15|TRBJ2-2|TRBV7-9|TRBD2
ASSLARGLAGPGELF
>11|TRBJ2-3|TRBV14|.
ASGLQGSDTQY
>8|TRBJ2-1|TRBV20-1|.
SGADNEQF
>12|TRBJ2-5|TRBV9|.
ASSVGGGKETQY
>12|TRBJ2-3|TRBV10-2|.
ASSESRVGDTQY
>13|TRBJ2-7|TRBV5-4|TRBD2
ASSAGGGSSYEQY
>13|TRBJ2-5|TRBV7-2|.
ASSPPRGAQETQY
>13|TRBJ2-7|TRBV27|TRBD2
ASRRTSGTSYEQY
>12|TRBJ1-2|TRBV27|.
ASSLSRTNYGYT
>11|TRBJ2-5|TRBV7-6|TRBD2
ASSSPPREAQY
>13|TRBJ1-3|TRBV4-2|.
ASSRLGRIGNTIY
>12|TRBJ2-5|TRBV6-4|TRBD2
ASRALAFQETQY
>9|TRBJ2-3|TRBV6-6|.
ASSLQDTQY
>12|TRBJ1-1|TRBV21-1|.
ASSKEVGNTEAF
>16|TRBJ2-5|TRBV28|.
ASSPTSFTGSPQETQY
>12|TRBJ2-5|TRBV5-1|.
ASSLVANQETQY
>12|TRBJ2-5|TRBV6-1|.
ASSPGGAEETQY
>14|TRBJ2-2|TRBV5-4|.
ASSSPSLRGTGELF
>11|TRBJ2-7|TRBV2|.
ASSPGTPYEQY
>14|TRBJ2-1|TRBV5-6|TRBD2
ASSLGAGGDHNEQF
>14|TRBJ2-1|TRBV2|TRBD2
ASRNDAGGRDNEQF
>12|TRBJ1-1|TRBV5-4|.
ASSLGPMGTEAF
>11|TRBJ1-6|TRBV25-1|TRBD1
ASEGQGNSPLH
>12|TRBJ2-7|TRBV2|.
ASSDCRVSCEQY
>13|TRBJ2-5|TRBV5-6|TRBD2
ASSPVAGAQETQY
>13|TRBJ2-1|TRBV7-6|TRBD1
ASSRGQGDYNEQF
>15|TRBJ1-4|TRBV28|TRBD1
ASSFTGQGATNEKLF
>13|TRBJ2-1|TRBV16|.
ASSPRGGAYNEQF